This TCR beta chain was sequenced during a study of Ad26.COV2.S vaccination and SARS-CoV-2 variants. Study results and limitations: Substantial breadth in spike-specific CD8+ and CD4+ T cell responses was reportedly seen after vaccination. Placebo recipients had lower spike-specific TCR breadth than vaccine recipients.

To note about this clone: Antigen specificity is unknown.

CDR3 length: 13 amino acids. Germline-derived CDR1 and CDR2 are MDHEN and SYDVKM. Trimming left V 5 bases short and J 0 bases short, with 5 bases between. Libraries were prepared by immunoSEQ multiplex PCR; TCRdb keeps only in-frame clonotypes and omits some of them. This table holds 87,000 or so clones, approximately 81% found once. Sequencing was performed on peripheral blood, taken after recovery from COVID-19. The V gene is TRBV28, the J gene TRBJ1-3; unclear D gene. This clonotype originated in a human donor who had recovered from COVID-19. The CDR3 is CASSQASGNTIYF. The CDR3 DNA reads as TGTGCCAGCAGTCAGGCCTCTGGAAACACCATATATTTT. Looking up the rest from reference TRBV28 and TRBJ1-3 gives the full variable domain: DVKVTQSSRYLVKRTGEKVFLECVQDMDHENMFWYRQDPGLGLRLIYFSYDVKMKEKGDIPEGYSVSREKKERFSLILESASTNQTSMYLCASSQASGNTIYFGEGSWLTVV.